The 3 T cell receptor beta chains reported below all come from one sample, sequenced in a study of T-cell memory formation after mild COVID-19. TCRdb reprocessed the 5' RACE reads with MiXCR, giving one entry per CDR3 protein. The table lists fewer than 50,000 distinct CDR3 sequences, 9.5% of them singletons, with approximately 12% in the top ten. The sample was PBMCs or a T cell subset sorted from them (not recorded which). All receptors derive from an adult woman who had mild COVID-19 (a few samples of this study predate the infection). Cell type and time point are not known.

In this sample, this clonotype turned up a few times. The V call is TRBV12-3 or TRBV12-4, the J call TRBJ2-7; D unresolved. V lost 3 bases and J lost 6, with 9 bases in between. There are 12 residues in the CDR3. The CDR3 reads CASSFAWPEQYF. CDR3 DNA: TGTGCCAGCAGTTTTGCGTGGCCCGAGCAGTACTTC.

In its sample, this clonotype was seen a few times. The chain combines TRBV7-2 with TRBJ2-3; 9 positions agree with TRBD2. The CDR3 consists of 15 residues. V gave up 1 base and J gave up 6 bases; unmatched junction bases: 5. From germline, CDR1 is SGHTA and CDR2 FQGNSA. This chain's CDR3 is CASSLGAGGPDTQYF. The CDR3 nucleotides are TGTGCCAGCAGCTTAGGGGCGGGAGGGCCGGATACGCAGTATTTT.

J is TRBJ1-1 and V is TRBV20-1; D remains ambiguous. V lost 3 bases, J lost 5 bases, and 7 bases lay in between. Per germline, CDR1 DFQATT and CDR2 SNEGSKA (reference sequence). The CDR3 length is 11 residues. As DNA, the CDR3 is TGCAGTGCTAGGCCGGGGACTGAAGCTTTCTTT. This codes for CSARPGTEAFF.